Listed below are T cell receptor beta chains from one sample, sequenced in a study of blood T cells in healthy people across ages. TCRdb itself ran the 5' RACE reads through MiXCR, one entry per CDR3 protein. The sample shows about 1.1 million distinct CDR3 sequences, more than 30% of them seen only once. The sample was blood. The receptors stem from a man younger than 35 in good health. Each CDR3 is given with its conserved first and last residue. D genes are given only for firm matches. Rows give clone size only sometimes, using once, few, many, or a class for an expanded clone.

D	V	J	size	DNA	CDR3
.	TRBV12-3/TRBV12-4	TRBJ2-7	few	TGTGCCAGCAGTTTAGCGCGGGACAGTCTTAGTTCCTACGAGCAGTACTTC	CASSLARDSLSSYEQYF
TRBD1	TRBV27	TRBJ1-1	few	TGTGCCAGCACTCCTCACAAACAGGGGCGGAACACTGAAGCTTTCTTT	CASTPHKQGRNTEAFF
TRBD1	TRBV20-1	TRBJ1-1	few	TGCAGTGCTAGAGATCCTAACAGGGGGTTTAACACTGAAGCTTTCTTT	CSARDPNRGFNTEAFF
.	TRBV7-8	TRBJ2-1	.	TGTGCCAGCAGCTTAGGTTCGAGGCGGGACACTCCGTACAATGAGCAGTTCTTC	CASSLGSRRDTPYNEQFF
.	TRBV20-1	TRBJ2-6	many	TGCAGTGCTAAGTACTCTGGGGCCAACGTCCTGACTTTC	CSAKYSGANVLTF
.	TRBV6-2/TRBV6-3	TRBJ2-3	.	TGTGCCAGCAGTTACGTCCCCGAGGGTGCAGATACGCAGTATTTT	CASSYVPEGADTQYF
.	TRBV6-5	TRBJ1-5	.	TGTGCCAGCAGTCCCGGACAGTGGCAGCCCCAGCATTTT	CASSPGQWQPQHF
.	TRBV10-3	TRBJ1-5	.	TGTGCCATCAGTGACGGGACACAGATCAATCAGCCCCAGCATTTT	CAISDGTQINQPQHF
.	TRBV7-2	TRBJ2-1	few	TGTGCCAGCAGCGGAGGACGGTACAATGAGCAGTTCTTC	CASSGGRYNEQFF
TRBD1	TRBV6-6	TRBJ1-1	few	TGTGCCAGCACCGAGACAGGGGAAACTGAAGCTTTCTTT	CASTETGETEAFF
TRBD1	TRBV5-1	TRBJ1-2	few	TGCGCCAGCAGCCCGCCCCGGGACAGGGATGGTGGCTACACCTTC	CASSPPRDRDGGYTF
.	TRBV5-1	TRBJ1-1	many	TGTGCCAGCAGCTCCCAGGGGAACACTGAAGCTTTCTTT	CASSSQGNTEAFF
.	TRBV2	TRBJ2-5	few	TGTGCCAGCACCCGGGACGGTCAGGGGGAGACCCAGTACTTC	CASTRDGQGETQYF
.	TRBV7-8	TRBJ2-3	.	TGTGCCAGCAGCCTAAGAATAAGTGGGAGAGATACGCAGTATTTT	CASSLRISGRDTQYF
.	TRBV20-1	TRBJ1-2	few	TGCAGTGCTTACCTTTTTGACATCTATGGCTACACCTTC	CSAYLFDIYGYTF
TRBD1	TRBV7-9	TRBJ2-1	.	TGTGCCACCTCCGTGACAGGGGGTTTTTCCTCCAATGAGCAGTTCTTC	CATSVTGGFSSNEQFF
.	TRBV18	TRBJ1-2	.	TGTGCCAGCTCACCAAGCACCGATTATGGCTACACCTTC	CASSPSTDYGYTF
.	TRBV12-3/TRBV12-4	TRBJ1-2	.	TGTGCCAGCAGTTTTGGACGAGGTGGCTACACCTTC	CASSFGRGGYTF
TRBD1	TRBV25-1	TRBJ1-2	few	TGTGCCAGCAGTGCTAAGACAGGGACCTATGGCTACACCTTC	CASSAKTGTYGYTF
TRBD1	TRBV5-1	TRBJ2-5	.	TGCGCCAGCAGCGCCGGGACAGGGAAAAGCGAGACCCAGTACTTC	CASSAGTGKSETQYF
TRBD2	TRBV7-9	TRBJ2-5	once	TGTGCCAGCAGCCGAGGACTAGCGGGGCTCAATGAGCAGTACTTC	CASSRGLAGLNEQYF
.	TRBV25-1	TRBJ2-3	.	TGTGCCAGTGTGGCCCTCCCTGGGGATACGCAGTATTTT	CASVALPGDTQYF
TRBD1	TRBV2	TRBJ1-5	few	TGTGCCAGCAGTGCCTTAAACAGGGGTACTCAGCCCCAGCATTTT	CASSALNRGTQPQHF
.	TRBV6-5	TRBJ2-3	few	TGTGCCAGCAGTGTAGAACTAGCTTCGGATACGCAGTATTTT	CASSVELASDTQYF
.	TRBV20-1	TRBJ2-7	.	TGCAGTGCTTATTGGGGCGAGCAGTACTTC	CSAYWGEQYF
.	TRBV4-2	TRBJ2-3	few	TGTGCCAGCAGGTCCAGGGCAGATACGCAGTATTTT	CASRSRADTQYF
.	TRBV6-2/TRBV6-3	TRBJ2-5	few	TGTGCCAGCAGTTACAACGACAACCAAGAGACCCAGTACTTC	CASSYNDNQETQYF
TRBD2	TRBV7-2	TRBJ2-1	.	TGTGCCAGCAGCTTAGCTGGAGCGGGGGTTGTGAATGAGCAGTTCTTC	CASSLAGAGVVNEQFF
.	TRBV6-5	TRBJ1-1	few	TGTGCCAGCAGTGGCCGGGTTTTGAACACTGAAGCTTTCTTT	CASSGRVLNTEAFF
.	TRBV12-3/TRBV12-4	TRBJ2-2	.	TGTGCCAGCACTAGGGATACCGGGGAGCTGTTTTTT	CASTRDTGELFF
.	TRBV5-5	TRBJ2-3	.	TGTGCCAGCAGCTTCAACGGGATAACTAGCACAGATACGCAGTATTTT	CASSFNGITSTDTQYF
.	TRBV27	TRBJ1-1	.	TGTGCCAGCAGTCCTCACCGGGGGGGTGAAGCTTTCTTT	CASSPHRGGEAFF
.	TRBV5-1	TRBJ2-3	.	TGCGCCAGCAGCCCAGACGGAGACTACACAGATACGCAGTATTTT	CASSPDGDYTDTQYF
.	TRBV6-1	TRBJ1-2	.	TGTGCCAGCATCACCGGTCAAGGCTATGGCTACACCTTC	CASITGQGYGYTF
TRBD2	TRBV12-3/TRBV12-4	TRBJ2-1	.	TGTGCCAGCAGTTGGACTAGCGGGGGTAATGAGCAGTTCTTC	CASSWTSGGNEQFF
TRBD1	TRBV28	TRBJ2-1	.	TGTGCCAGCAGCCGCAAAACCCGCCGGACAGGGGACTACAATGAGCAGTTCTTC	CASSRKTRRTGDYNEQFF
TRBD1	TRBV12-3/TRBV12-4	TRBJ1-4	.	TGTGCCAGCAGCCGCCTACAGGGGGCTGGGGAAAAACTGTTTTTT	CASSRLQGAGEKLFF